These 22 T cell receptor beta chains were sequenced from one sample in a study of cytomegalovirus exposure and HLA in healthy donors. PCR amplification relied on 60 Vbeta primers (plus 13 Jbeta primers). TCRdb keeps only in-frame clones here, not all; method: immunoSEQ multiplex PCR. The sample gives roughly 150,000 clones, around 76% of which show up once; 1.5% to 1.7% is in the top ten. The sequenced sample consisted of PBMCs. These TCRs come from a man aged 35 to 55 in good health and CMV-seronegative.

The chain couples TRBV11-1 to TRBJ2-7, with TRBD1 matching 10 bases. CDR1 is SGHAT and CDR2 is FQDESV in the germline V gene (reference sequence). With V trimmed by 5 bases and J by 4 bases, 5 bases remained unmatched. This CDR3 comprises 14 residues. The CDR3 reads CASSPGTGDYEQYV. The CDR3 coding sequence is TGTGCCAGCAGCCCCGGGACAGGGGATTACGAGCAGTACGTC.

J is TRBJ2-3 and V is TRBV18; possibly TRBD2 for D (5 bases). Between the trimmed V and J ends, which lost 8 bases and 0 bases, there was a span of 9 bases. Germline V gives CDR1 KGHSH, CDR2 LQKENI. The CDR3 spans 13 residues. The CDR3: CASVPGSTDTQYF. The CDR3 DNA is TGTGCCAGCGTCCCGGGGAGCACAGATACGCAGTATTTT.

This chain links TRBV15 with TRBJ1-5, with 7 nucleotides matching TRBD1. The J segment lost 2 bases and the V segment lost 8 bases, leaving 9 bases of the junction unmatched. The CDR3 has 15 amino acids. Germline V gene sequence: CDR1 LNHNV, CDR2 YYDKDF (reference sequence). The CDR3 DNA reads TGTGCCACCGCAACTCCAGGACAGGGCAATCAGCCCCAGCATTTT. Its translation is CATATPGQGNQPQHF. The entire variable domain, with the rest obtained from reference TRBV15 and TRBJ1-5, is as follows: DAMVIQNPRYQVTQFGKPVTLSCSQTLNHNVMYWYQQKSSQAPKLLFHYYDKDFNNEADTPDNFQSRRPNTSFCFLDIRSPGLGDTAMYLCATATPGQGNQPQHFGDGTRLSIL.

The rearrangement links TRBV6-4 to TRBJ2-7; TRBD1 aligns across 7 bases. From germline, CDR1 is MRHNA and CDR2 SNTAGT. The V gene end was trimmed by 0 bases and the J gene end by 4 bases; junction bases not matched to a gene: 6. The length of the CDR3 is 15 residues. This CDR3 is CASSDSATGIYEQYF. The CDR3 coding sequence is TGTGCCAGCAGTGACTCTGCGACAGGGATTTACGAGCAGTACTTC.

The rearrangement uses TRBV5-1 and TRBJ2-1; 16 nucleotides agree with TRBD2. CDR1 SGHRS and CDR2 YFSETQ come from the germline V gene. This CDR3 has 18 residues. V lost 4 bases, J lost 4 bases, and 8 bases stayed unmatched. CDR3: CASSGGLAGGPSYNEQFF. In nucleotides, the CDR3 is TGCGCCAGCAGCGGGGGACTAGCGGGAGGGCCCTCTTACAATGAGCAGTTCTTC.

The V call is TRBV27, the J call TRBJ2-2; 7 nucleotides line up with TRBD1. V gave up 4 bases and J gave up 0 bases; unmatched junction bases: 2. CDR3 length: 15 amino acids. Germline V gene data show CDR1 as MNHEY and CDR2 as SMNVEV (reference sequence). In DNA, the CDR3 is TGTGCCAGCAGTTCGGACAGGCCGAACACCGGGGAGCTGTTTTTT. Translating it yields CASSSDRPNTGELFF.

The chain employs TRBV28 and TRBJ1-1, with 8 bases lining up with TRBD1. CDR1 is MDHEN, CDR2 SYDVKM, per germline. With 4 bases clipped from V and 3 bases from J, the junction kept 16 bases outside the gene matches. This CDR3 region has 18 residues. The CDR3 here is CASSSIGGTGRLHTEAFF. Written as DNA, the CDR3 is TGTGCCAGCAGTTCCATAGGCGGGACAGGACGTTTGCACACTGAAGCTTTCTTT.

The rearrangement joins TRBV6-5 to TRBJ2-1, with D possibly TRBD1 on 6 matching bases. This CDR3 region has 14 residues. The ends were cut back, 0 bases at V and 10 bases at J, with 13 bases in the middle. The V gene's germline CDR1 is MNHEY and CDR2 SVGAGI. The CDR3 protein is CASSYSPFGGEQFF. In nucleotides, the CDR3 is TGTGCCAGCAGTTACTCTCCCTTTGGGGGCGAGCAGTTCTTC.

The V call is TRBV5-1, the J call TRBJ2-1; D might be TRBD2 (6 bases). There are 14 residues in the CDR3. Germline V gene data show CDR1 as SGHRS and CDR2 as YFSETQ. V was clipped by 0 bases and J by 8 bases, with 12 bases between them. For the CDR3, the DNA is TGCGCCAGCAGCTTGGTTGGGAGGAACTATGAGCAGTTCTTC. Translated: CASSLVGRNYEQFF.

V and J are TRBV11-3 and TRBJ1-1; possibly TRBD1 for D (5 bases). Germline assignment: CDR1 SGHNT and CDR2 YENEEA. The CDR3 runs 13 residues. Trimming removed 4 bases from V and 7 bases from J, with 13 bases in between. For the CDR3, the DNA is TGTGCCAGCAGCTCTAATTCACAGGATGAAGCTTTCTTT. This translates into CASSSNSQDEAFF.

Regarding this clone: Other DNA sequences in the sample encode the same CDR3. The V and J genes are TRBV5-1 and TRBJ2-5; TRBD2 is a possible D gene (5 bases). V lost 0 bases and J lost 1, with 7 bases in between. Per the germline V gene, CDR1 is SGHRS and CDR2 is YFSETQ. The CDR3 has 14 amino acids. CDR3 sequence: CASSLAGFQETQYF. In nucleotides, the CDR3 is TGCGCCAGCAGCTTGGCGGGGTTCCAAGAGACCCAGTACTTC.

The chain is built from TRBV4-1 and TRBJ2-5; TRBD1 matches 7 bases. The CDR3 consists of 14 residues. CDR1 MGHRA and CDR2 YSYEKL come from the germline V gene. Trimming at V came to 4 bases and at J to 10 bases, leaving 12 bases not matched to a gene. The CDR3: CASSRKQGNGDQYF. As DNA, the CDR3 is TGCGCCAGCAGCCGCAAACAGGGGAACGGTGACCAGTACTTC.

The J gene is TRBJ2-2, the V gene TRBV6-1; no clear D gene. Germline V gene data show CDR1 as MNHNS and CDR2 as SASEGT. Trimming shortened V by 6 bases and J by 6 bases, and 8 bases separated the two germline ends. This CDR3 region has 12 residues. CDR3 in amino acids: CASRTPAGELFF. The CDR3 bases are TGTGCCAGCAGGACTCCCGCCGGGGAGCTGTTTTTT.

As concerns this clone: Within the sample, other DNA sequences also encode this same CDR3. The chain combines TRBV5-1 with TRBJ2-1; 9 positions match TRBD2. The CDR3 is 15 residues long. The J segment lost 3 bases and the V segment lost 0 bases, leaving 1 base of the junction unmatched. Per germline, CDR1 SGHRS and CDR2 YFSETQ. The CDR3 nucleotides read TGCGCCAGCAGCTTGGTAGCGGGAGACTACAATGAGCAGTTCTTC. It specifies CASSLVAGDYNEQFF. The variable domain in full, completed from reference TRBV5-1 and TRBJ2-1, reads KAGVTQTPRYLIKTRGQQVTLSCSPISGHRSVSWYQQTPGQGLQFLFEYFSETQRNKGNFPGRFSGRQFSNSRSEMNVSTLELGDSALYLCASSLVAGDYNEQFFGPGTRLTVL.

The V call is TRBV6-1, the J call TRBJ2-4, with a tentative D call TRBD1 (6 bases). V was pared by 4 bases and J by 0 bases, with 13 bases between. Germline V gene data show CDR1 as MNHNS and CDR2 as SASEGT. This CDR3 has 16 amino acids. CDR3: CASSVGQLLAKNIQYF. DNA for the CDR3: TGTGCCAGCAGTGTAGGACAGCTGCTAGCCAAAAACATTCAGTACTTC.

The rearrangement links TRBV27 to TRBJ2-7; D is ambiguous. Germline V CDR1 and CDR2: MNHEY, SMNVEV (reference sequence). The CDR3 loop spans 15 amino acids. Trimming left V 6 bases short and J 3 bases short, with 18 bases between. The CDR3 sequence: CASSVVSTSFYEQYF. CDR3 sequence (DNA): TGTGCCAGCAGCGTAGTCTCCACGTCCTTCTACGAGCAGTACTTC.

This clone was counted once. J is TRBJ1-3 and V is TRBV7-2; 7 bases agree with TRBD1. Germline values: CDR1 SGHTA, CDR2 FQGNSA. The CDR3 runs to 16 residues. V was clipped by 5 bases and J by 0 bases; unmatched bases: 7. Here the CDR3 DNA reads TGTGCCAGCAGCCCCCCGGGACAGAGCTCTGGAAACACCATATATTTT. Translated: CASSPPGQSSGNTIYF. Using reference TRBV7-2 and TRBJ1-3 for the parts outside the CDR3, the full variable domain is GAGVSQSPSNKVTEKGKDVELRCDPISGHTALYWYRQSLGQGLEFLIYFQGNSAPDKSGLPSDRFSAERTGGSVSTLTIQRTQQEDSAVYLCASSPPGQSSGNTIYFGEGSWLTVV.

The rearrangement links TRBV2 to TRBJ2-2; the match to TRBD1 covers 7 bases. The CDR3 sequence is 13 residues long. CDR1 is SNHLY and CDR2 is FYNNEI in the germline V gene. Losses at the gene ends were 9 bases for V and 1 base for J; bases not matched to a gene: 2. The CDR3 spells CASGTENTGELFF. The CDR3, as DNA: TGTGCCAGTGGGACAGAGAACACCGGGGAGCTGTTTTTT.

J is TRBJ1-6 and V is TRBV9; 9 nucleotides agree with TRBD1. V shed 3 bases, J shed 8 bases, and the junction held 6 bases outside the gene matches. The CDR3 covers 15 residues. Per germline, CDR1 SGDLS and CDR2 YYNGEE. CDR3 sequence reads: CASSAQTGGDSPLHF. The CDR3 region has the DNA TGTGCCAGCAGCGCCCAGACAGGGGGTGATTCACCCCTCCACTTT.

The chain couples TRBV11-2 to TRBJ1-6; TRBD1 is a possible D gene (5 bases). CDR1 and CDR2 from the germline V gene are SGHAT and FQNNGV. The V and J ends lost 0 bases and 0 bases respectively, with 18 bases between them. This CDR3 has 20 amino acids. This CDR3 reads CASSLEGGRRGHSYNSPLHF. For the CDR3, the DNA is TGTGCCAGCAGCTTAGAGGGGGGACGGAGAGGTCACTCCTATAATTCACCCCTCCACTTT. Full variable domain (remainder filled in from reference TRBV11-2 and TRBJ1-6): EAGVAQSPRYKIIEKRQSVAFWCNPISGHATLYWYQQILGQGPKLLIQFQNNGVVDDSQLPKDRFSAERLKGVDSTLKIQPAKLEDSAVYLCASSLEGGRRGHSYNSPLHFGNGTRLTVT.

This clone has more than one count but fewer than ten. The rearrangement links TRBV7-6 to TRBJ2-7, with 8 positions matching TRBD2. The CDR3 is made up of 14 amino acids. V shed 2 bases, J shed 4 bases, and the junction held 4 bases outside the gene matches. Germline lookup yields CDR1 SGHVS and CDR2 FNYEAQ. The CDR3 region is CASSLFTSGYEQYV. CDR3 bases: TGTGCCAGCAGCTTATTCACTAGCGGTTACGAGCAGTACGTC.

V is TRBV5-6 and J is TRBJ2-2; TRBD2 aligns across 9 bases. Trimming took 4 bases from V and 4 from J; bases not matched to a gene: 8. Germline V gene sequence: CDR1 SGHDT, CDR2 YYEEEE. The length of the CDR3 is 16 residues. In nucleotides, the CDR3 is TGTGCCAGCAGCCCACGGATAGCGGGAGTCACCGGGGAGCTGTTTTTT. This translates into CASSPRIAGVTGELFF.